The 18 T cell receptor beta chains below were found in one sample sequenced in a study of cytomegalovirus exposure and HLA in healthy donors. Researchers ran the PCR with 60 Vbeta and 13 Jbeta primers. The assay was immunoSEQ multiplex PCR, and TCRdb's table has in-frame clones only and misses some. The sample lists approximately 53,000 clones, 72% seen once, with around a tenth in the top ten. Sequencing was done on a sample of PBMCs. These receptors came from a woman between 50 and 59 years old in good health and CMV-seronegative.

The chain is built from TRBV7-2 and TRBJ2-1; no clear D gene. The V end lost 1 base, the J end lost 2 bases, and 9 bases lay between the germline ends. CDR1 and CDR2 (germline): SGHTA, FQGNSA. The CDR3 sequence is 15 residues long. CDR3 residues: CASSLGSTPYNEQFF. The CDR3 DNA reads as TGTGCCAGCAGCTTAGGGTCTACCCCCTACAATGAGCAGTTCTTC. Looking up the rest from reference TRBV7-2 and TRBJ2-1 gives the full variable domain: GAGVSQSPSNKVTEKGKDVELRCDPISGHTALYWYRQSLGQGLEFLIYFQGNSAPDKSGLPSDRFSAERTGGSVSTLTIQRTQQEDSAVYLCASSLGSTPYNEQFFGPGTRLTVL.

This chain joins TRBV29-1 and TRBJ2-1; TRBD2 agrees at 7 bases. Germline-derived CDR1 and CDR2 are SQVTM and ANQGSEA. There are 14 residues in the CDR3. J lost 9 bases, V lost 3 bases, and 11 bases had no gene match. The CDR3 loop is CSVDFPGRTLEQFF. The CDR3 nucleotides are TGCAGCGTTGATTTTCCCGGGAGGACACTTGAGCAGTTCTTC.

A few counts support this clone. CDR3 amino acids: CASSVGGAGTIQYF. CDR3 nucleotides: TGTGCCAGCAGCGTAGGGGGCGCGGGAACCATTCAGTACTTC. The V call is TRBV9, the J call TRBJ2-4; the D gene is possibly TRBD2 (6 bases). The germline V gene encodes CDR1 SGDLS and CDR2 YYNGEE. Trimming pared 0 bases from V and 9 bases from J, leaving 13 bases between. The CDR3 length is 14 residues.

CDR3 sequence reads: CASSLGATGNEKLFF. CDR3 sequence (DNA): TGCGCCAGCAGCTTGGGGGCGACAGGGAATGAAAAACTGTTTTTT. V gene TRBV5-1 combines with J gene TRBJ1-4, with 7 bases aligning to TRBD1. Germline V CDR1 and CDR2: SGHRS, YFSETQ. CDR3 length equals 15 residues. With 0 bases clipped from V and 5 bases from J, the junction kept 4 bases outside the gene matches.

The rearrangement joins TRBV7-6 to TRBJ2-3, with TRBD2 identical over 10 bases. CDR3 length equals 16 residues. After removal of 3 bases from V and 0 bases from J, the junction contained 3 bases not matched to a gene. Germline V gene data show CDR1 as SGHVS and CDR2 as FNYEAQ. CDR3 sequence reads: CASSFSTSGSTDTQYF. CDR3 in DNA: TGTGCCAGCAGCTTCTCGACTAGCGGGAGCACAGATACGCAGTATTTT.

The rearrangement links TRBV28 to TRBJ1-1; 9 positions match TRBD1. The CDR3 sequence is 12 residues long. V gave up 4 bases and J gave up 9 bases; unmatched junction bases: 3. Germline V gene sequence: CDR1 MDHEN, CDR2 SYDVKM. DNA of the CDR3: TGTGCCAGCAGTTCTACAGGGGGCAAAGCTTTCTTT. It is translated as CASSSTGGKAFF. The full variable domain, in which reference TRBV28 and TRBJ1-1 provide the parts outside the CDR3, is DVKVTQSSRYLVKRTGEKVFLECVQDMDHENMFWYRQDPGLGLRLIYFSYDVKMKEKGDIPEGYSVSREKKERFSLILESASTNQTSMYLCASSSTGGKAFFGQGTRLTVV.

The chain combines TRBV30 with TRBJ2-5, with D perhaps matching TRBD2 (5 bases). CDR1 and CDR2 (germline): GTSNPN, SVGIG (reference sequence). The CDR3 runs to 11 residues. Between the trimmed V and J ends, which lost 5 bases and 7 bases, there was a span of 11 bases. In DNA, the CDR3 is TGTGCCTGGGGAGGCAAGGGGACCCAGTACTTC. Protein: CAWGGKGTQYF. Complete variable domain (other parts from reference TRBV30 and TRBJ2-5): SQTIHQWPATLVQPVGSPLSLECTVEGTSNPNLYWYRQAAGRGLQLLFYSVGIGQISSEVPQNLSASRPQDRQFILSSKKLLLSDSGFYLCAWGGKGTQYFGPGTRLLVL.

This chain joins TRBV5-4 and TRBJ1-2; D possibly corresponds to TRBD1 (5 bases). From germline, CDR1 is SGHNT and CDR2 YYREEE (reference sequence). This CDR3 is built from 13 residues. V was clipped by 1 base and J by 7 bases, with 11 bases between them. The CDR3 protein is CASSLFREGGYTF. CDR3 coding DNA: TGTGCCAGCAGCTTGTTCAGGGAAGGTGGCTACACCTTC.

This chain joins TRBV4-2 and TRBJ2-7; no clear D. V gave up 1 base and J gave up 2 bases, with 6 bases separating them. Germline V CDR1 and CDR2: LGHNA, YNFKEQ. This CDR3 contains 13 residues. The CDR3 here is CASSQGLAYEQYF. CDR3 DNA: TGTGCCAGCAGCCAAGGACTGGCCTACGAGCAGTACTTC.

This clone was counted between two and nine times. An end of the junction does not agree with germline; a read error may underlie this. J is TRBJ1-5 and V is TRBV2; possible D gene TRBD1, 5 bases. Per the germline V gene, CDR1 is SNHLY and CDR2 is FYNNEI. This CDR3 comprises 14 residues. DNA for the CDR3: TGTGCCAGCAGGGAAGGCTCCGGGGGTCAGCCCCAGCATTTT. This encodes CASREGSGGQPQHF.

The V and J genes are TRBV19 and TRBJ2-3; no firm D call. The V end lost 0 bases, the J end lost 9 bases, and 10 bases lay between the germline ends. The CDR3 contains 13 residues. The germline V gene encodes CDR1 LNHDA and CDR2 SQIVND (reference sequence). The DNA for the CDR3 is TGTGCCAGTAGTATAGATGTGGGCTCAACGCAGTATTTT. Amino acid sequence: CASSIDVGSTQYF. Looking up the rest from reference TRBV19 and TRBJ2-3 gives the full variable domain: DGGITQSPKYLFRKEGQNVTLSCEQNLNHDAMYWYRQDPGQGLRLIYYSQIVNDFQKGDIAEGYSVSREKKESFPLTVTSAQKNPTAFYLCASSIDVGSTQYFGPGTRLTVL.

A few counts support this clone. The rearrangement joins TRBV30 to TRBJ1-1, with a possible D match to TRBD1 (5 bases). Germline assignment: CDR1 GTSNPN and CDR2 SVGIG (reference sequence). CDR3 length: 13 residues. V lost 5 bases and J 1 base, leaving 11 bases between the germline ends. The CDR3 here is CAWEGASNTEAFF. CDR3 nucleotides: TGTGCCTGGGAAGGGGCCTCGAACACTGAAGCTTTCTTT.

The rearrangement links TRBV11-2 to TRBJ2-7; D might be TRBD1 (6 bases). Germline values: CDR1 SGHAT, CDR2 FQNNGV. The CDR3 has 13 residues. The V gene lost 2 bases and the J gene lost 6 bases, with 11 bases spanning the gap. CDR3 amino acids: CASSLTGQVEQYF. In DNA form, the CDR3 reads TGTGCCAGCAGCTTAACGGGACAAGTCGAGCAGTACTTC.

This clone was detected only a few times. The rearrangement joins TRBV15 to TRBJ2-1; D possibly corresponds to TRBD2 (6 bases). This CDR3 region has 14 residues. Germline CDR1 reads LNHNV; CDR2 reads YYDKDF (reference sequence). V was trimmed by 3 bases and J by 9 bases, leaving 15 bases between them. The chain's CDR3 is CATSSARREAEQFF. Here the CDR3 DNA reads TGTGCCACCAGCAGTGCGAGAAGGGAGGCTGAGCAGTTCTTC.

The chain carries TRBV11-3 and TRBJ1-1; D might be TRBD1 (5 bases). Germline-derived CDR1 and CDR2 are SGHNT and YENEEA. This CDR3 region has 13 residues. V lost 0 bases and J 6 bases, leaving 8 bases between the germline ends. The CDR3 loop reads CASSLERGSEAFF. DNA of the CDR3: TGTGCCAGCAGCTTAGAAAGGGGATCTGAAGCTTTCTTT.

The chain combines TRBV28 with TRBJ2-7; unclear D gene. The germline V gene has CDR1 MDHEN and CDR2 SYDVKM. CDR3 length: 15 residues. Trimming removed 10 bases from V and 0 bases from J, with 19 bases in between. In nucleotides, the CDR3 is TGTGCCACCTCCTCTGGCAGGTCGAGCTCCTACGAGCAGTACTTC. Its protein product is CATSSGRSSSYEQYF. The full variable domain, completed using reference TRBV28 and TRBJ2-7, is DVKVTQSSRYLVKRTGEKVFLECVQDMDHENMFWYRQDPGLGLRLIYFSYDVKMKEKGDIPEGYSVSREKKERFSLILESASTNQTSMYLCATSSGRSSSYEQYFGPGTRLTVT.

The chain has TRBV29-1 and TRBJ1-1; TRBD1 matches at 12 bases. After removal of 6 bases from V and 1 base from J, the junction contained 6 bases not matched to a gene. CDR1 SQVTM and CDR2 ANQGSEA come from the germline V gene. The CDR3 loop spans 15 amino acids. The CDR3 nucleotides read TGCAGCGTCCAGGGACAGGGGGCAACGAACACTGAAGCTTTCTTT. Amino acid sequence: CSVQGQGATNTEAFF.

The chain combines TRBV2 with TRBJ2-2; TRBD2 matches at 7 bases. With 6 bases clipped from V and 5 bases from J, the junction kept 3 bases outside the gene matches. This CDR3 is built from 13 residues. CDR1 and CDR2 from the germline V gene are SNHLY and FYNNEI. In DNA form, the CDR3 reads TGTGCCAGCAGCCCCGGGGGGACCGGGGAGCTGTTTTTT. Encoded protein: CASSPGGTGELFF.